The rows below give T cell receptor beta chains drawn from one sample of a study of blood T cell repertoires in COVID-19. The method was immunoSEQ multiplex PCR; TCRdb's version includes in-frame clones alone and lacks a portion of them. The sample includes some 70,000 clones, approximately 89% of them seen just once. Sequenced input: peripheral blood. These receptors were obtained from a woman aged 70-85 years with acute or convalescent COVID-19. Each CDR3 is given with its conserved first and last residue. The order of the fields is D gene, clone size, V gene, J gene, CDR3 DNA, CDR3 protein. A D gene is named only where the DNA matches it firmly. Only part of the rows carry a size: once, few, many, or a class if the clone is expanded.

D gene: .
clone size: few
V gene: TRBV4-1
J gene: TRBJ1-3
CDR3 DNA: TGCGCCAGCAGCCAAGGAGACAGCTTTTCCTCTGGAAACACCATATATTTT
CDR3 protein: CASSQGDSFSSGNTIYF

D gene: TRBD1
clone size: .
V gene: TRBV4-1
J gene: TRBJ2-7
CDR3 DNA: TGCGCCAGCAGCCAAGAACTGCAGGGGGTGTACGAGCAGTACTTC
CDR3 protein: CASSQELQGVYEQYF

D gene: .
clone size: .
V gene: TRBV5-1
J gene: TRBJ1-1
CDR3 DNA: TGCGCCAGCAGCTTGGGCGGGCGGGGCACTGAAGCTTTCTTT
CDR3 protein: CASSLGGRGTEAFF

D gene: TRBD1
clone size: .
V gene: TRBV5-1
J gene: TRBJ1-2
CDR3 DNA: TGCGCCAGCGGCTGGGACAGTGGAATCTATGGCTACACCTTC
CDR3 protein: CASGWDSGIYGYTF

D gene: TRBD1
clone size: .
V gene: TRBV5-1
J gene: TRBJ1-6
CDR3 DNA: TGCGCCAGCAGCCCCCGGACAGGGAATTCACCCCTCCACTTT
CDR3 protein: CASSPRTGNSPLHF

D gene: TRBD1
clone size: .
V gene: TRBV18
J gene: TRBJ1-5
CDR3 DNA: TGTGCCAGCTCGGAACAGGGGCCGCATCAGCCCCAGCATTTT
CDR3 protein: CASSEQGPHQPQHF

D gene: TRBD2
clone size: .
V gene: TRBV6-6
J gene: TRBJ2-3
CDR3 DNA: TGTGCCAGCAGGGCCAGCGGGAGCGCAGATACGCAGTATTTT
CDR3 protein: CASRASGSADTQYF

D gene: TRBD1
clone size: .
V gene: TRBV18
J gene: TRBJ2-2
CDR3 DNA: TGTGCCAGCTCACCGGGACAGGCTTCCACCGGGGAGCTGTTTTTT
CDR3 protein: CASSPGQASTGELFF

D gene: .
clone size: once
V gene: TRBV5-5
J gene: TRBJ2-7
CDR3 DNA: TGTGCCAGCCGCTTCGGGCCCGGGGTGTACGAGCAGTACTTC
CDR3 protein: CASRFGPGVYEQYF

D gene: .
clone size: .
V gene: TRBV29-1
J gene: TRBJ1-1
CDR3 DNA: TGCAGCGCCCTAGGGGGGGGCATGAACACTGAAGCTTTCTTT
CDR3 protein: CSALGGGMNTEAFF

D gene: .
clone size: .
V gene: TRBV15
J gene: TRBJ2-2
CDR3 DNA: TGTGCCACCAGCAGCAGCGGAGACAGGGGAGGGCACACCGGGGAGCTGTTTTTT
CDR3 protein: CATSSSGDRGGHTGELFF

D gene: .
clone size: .
V gene: TRBV11-2
J gene: TRBJ1-5
CDR3 DNA: TGTGCCAGCAGCTTAGATCCGGGCAATCAGCCCCAGCATTTT
CDR3 protein: CASSLDPGNQPQHF

D gene: TRBD2
clone size: .
V gene: TRBV28
J gene: TRBJ2-7
CDR3 DNA: TGTGCCAGCAGCTCGCCCGGGACTAAACTCTCCTACGAGCAGTACTTC
CDR3 protein: CASSSPGTKLSYEQYF

D gene: .
clone size: .
V gene: TRBV11-2
J gene: TRBJ1-5
CDR3 DNA: TGTGCCAGCAGCCATTCGGCGGCGGGGAATCAGCCCCAGCATTTT
CDR3 protein: CASSHSAAGNQPQHF

D gene: TRBD1
clone size: .
V gene: TRBV28
J gene: TRBJ1-4
CDR3 DNA: TGTGCCAGCAGTTCTATAGGACAGGATCGCGAAAAACTGTTTTTT
CDR3 protein: CASSSIGQDREKLFF

D gene: TRBD1
clone size: .
V gene: TRBV27
J gene: TRBJ1-1
CDR3 DNA: TGTGCCAGCAGTTTAGGGACAGTGAACACTGAAGCTTTCTTT
CDR3 protein: CASSLGTVNTEAFF

D gene: .
clone size: .
V gene: TRBV11-2
J gene: TRBJ1-2
CDR3 DNA: TGTGCCAGCAGCTTAGGGAGCGGCTACACCTTC
CDR3 protein: CASSLGSGYTF

D gene: .
clone size: few
V gene: TRBV13
J gene: TRBJ1-5
CDR3 DNA: TGTGCCAGCAGCTTAGGCAGGGCTCAGCCCCAGCATTTT
CDR3 protein: CASSLGRAQPQHF

D gene: .
clone size: .
V gene: TRBV6-2/TRBV6-3
J gene: TRBJ1-3
CDR3 DNA: TGTGCCAGCAGTTGGCGTTCTACAGGGGGAAACACCATATATTTT
CDR3 protein: CASSWRSTGGNTIYF

D gene: .
clone size: .
V gene: TRBV19
J gene: TRBJ1-5
CDR3 DNA: TGTGCCAGTAGTATAGCTCGGGATGGCCCGAATCAGCCCCAGCATTTT
CDR3 protein: CASSIARDGPNQPQHF

D gene: .
clone size: .
V gene: TRBV3-1/TRBV3-2
J gene: TRBJ2-1
CDR3 DNA: TGTGCCAGCAGCCAAGCGGCTAGGAACAATGAGCAGTTCTTC
CDR3 protein: CASSQAARNNEQFF

D gene: .
clone size: .
V gene: TRBV9
J gene: TRBJ1-1
CDR3 DNA: TGTGCCAGCAGCCCGATGAGACAGTTCACTGAAGCTTTCTTT
CDR3 protein: CASSPMRQFTEAFF

D gene: TRBD1
clone size: .
V gene: TRBV6-1
J gene: TRBJ1-4
CDR3 DNA: TGTGCCAGCAGTGAAAGGGACAGGGTTAGGGAAAAACTGTTTTTT
CDR3 protein: CASSERDRVREKLFF

D gene: TRBD2
clone size: .
V gene: TRBV14
J gene: TRBJ2-1
CDR3 DNA: TGTGCCAGCAGCCGGACTAGCCCATATGAGCAGTTCTTC
CDR3 protein: CASSRTSPYEQFF

D gene: .
clone size: .
V gene: TRBV19
J gene: TRBJ1-1
CDR3 DNA: TGTGCCAGTATTGGAAAGGGGCCCACTGAAGCTTTCTTT
CDR3 protein: CASIGKGPTEAFF

D gene: .
clone size: .
V gene: TRBV29-1
J gene: TRBJ1-1
CDR3 DNA: TGCAGCGTTCATCCGACAGCGAACACTGAAGCTTTCTTT
CDR3 protein: CSVHPTANTEAFF

D gene: TRBD1
clone size: .
V gene: TRBV6-6
J gene: TRBJ1-2
CDR3 DNA: TGTGCCAGCAGTCGTAGGACAGGGGGCGCTGGCTACACCTTC
CDR3 protein: CASSRRTGGAGYTF

D gene: .
clone size: .
V gene: TRBV6-5
J gene: TRBJ1-2
CDR3 DNA: TGTGCCAGCAGTCGCCAGGGAGGCGACGGCTACACCTTC
CDR3 protein: CASSRQGGDGYTF

D gene: TRBD2
clone size: .
V gene: TRBV7-9
J gene: TRBJ2-1
CDR3 DNA: TGTGCCAGCAGCTTCGGCACCCAGATTAGCGGGAGAAGTGAGCAGTTCTTC
CDR3 protein: CASSFGTQISGRSEQFF

D gene: TRBD2
clone size: .
V gene: TRBV28
J gene: TRBJ2-3
CDR3 DNA: TGTGCCAGACTACCGGGACTAGCGGGGGGGACAGATACGCAGTATTTT
CDR3 protein: CARLPGLAGGTDTQYF

D gene: TRBD2
clone size: .
V gene: TRBV7-6
J gene: TRBJ2-1
CDR3 DNA: TGTGCCAGCAAGGGAGGGAGCCCCTACGATGAGCAGTTCTTC
CDR3 protein: CASKGGSPYDEQFF

D gene: .
clone size: few
V gene: TRBV5-6
J gene: TRBJ1-6
CDR3 DNA: TGTGCCAGCAGCCCAAACTTCAAACAGGGTTCCAATTCACCCCTCCACTTT
CDR3 protein: CASSPNFKQGSNSPLHF

D gene: TRBD2
clone size: once
V gene: TRBV29-1
J gene: TRBJ2-1
CDR3 DNA: TGCAGCGTCGCCCCCGGGACTACCTTATACAATGAGCAGTTCTTC
CDR3 protein: CSVAPGTTLYNEQFF

D gene: .
clone size: .
V gene: TRBV7-3
J gene: TRBJ1-1
CDR3 DNA: TGTGCCAGCAGCTTAAACGGTGAGACTGAAGCTTTCTTT
CDR3 protein: CASSLNGETEAFF

D gene: .
clone size: .
V gene: TRBV3-1/TRBV3-2
J gene: TRBJ2-7
CDR3 DNA: TGTGCCAGCAGCCATCAGGGGGAGCAGTACTTC
CDR3 protein: CASSHQGEQYF

D gene: TRBD1
clone size: .
V gene: TRBV28
J gene: TRBJ1-1
CDR3 DNA: TGTGCCAGCAGTACTACAGGGGGGAGAACTGAAGCTTTCTTT
CDR3 protein: CASSTTGGRTEAFF

D gene: .
clone size: .
V gene: TRBV28
J gene: TRBJ1-6
CDR3 DNA: TGTGCCAGCAGTTCGGACAATTATAATTCACCCCTCCACTTT
CDR3 protein: CASSSDNYNSPLHF

D gene: .
clone size: .
V gene: TRBV5-1
J gene: TRBJ1-2
CDR3 DNA: TGCGCCAGCAGCTTCGACAGTCGCTATGGCTACACCTTC
CDR3 protein: CASSFDSRYGYTF

D gene: .
clone size: .
V gene: TRBV3-1/TRBV3-2
J gene: TRBJ2-7
CDR3 DNA: TGTGCCAGCAGCCAAGCTAGAGCCTACGAGCAGTACTTC
CDR3 protein: CASSQARAYEQYF

D gene: .
clone size: .
V gene: TRBV5-6
J gene: TRBJ1-6
CDR3 DNA: TGTGCCAGCAGCAGCAGGGTTAGGGGCTCCTATAATTCACCCCTCCACTTT
CDR3 protein: CASSSRVRGSYNSPLHF

D gene: .
clone size: once
V gene: TRBV15
J gene: TRBJ2-7
CDR3 DNA: TGTGCCACCAGCAGAGATCCAGGGGGGATGTACGAGCAGTACTTC
CDR3 protein: CATSRDPGGMYEQYF

D gene: .
clone size: .
V gene: TRBV12-3/TRBV12-4
J gene: TRBJ2-7
CDR3 DNA: TGTGCCAGCAGTCCCGGGGGGCCGACCGAGCAGTACTTC
CDR3 protein: CASSPGGPTEQYF

D gene: TRBD1
clone size: .
V gene: TRBV7-3
J gene: TRBJ1-1
CDR3 DNA: TGTGCCAGCAGCCCTGCAGGGGGCCTAAACACTGAAGCTTTCTTT
CDR3 protein: CASSPAGGLNTEAFF